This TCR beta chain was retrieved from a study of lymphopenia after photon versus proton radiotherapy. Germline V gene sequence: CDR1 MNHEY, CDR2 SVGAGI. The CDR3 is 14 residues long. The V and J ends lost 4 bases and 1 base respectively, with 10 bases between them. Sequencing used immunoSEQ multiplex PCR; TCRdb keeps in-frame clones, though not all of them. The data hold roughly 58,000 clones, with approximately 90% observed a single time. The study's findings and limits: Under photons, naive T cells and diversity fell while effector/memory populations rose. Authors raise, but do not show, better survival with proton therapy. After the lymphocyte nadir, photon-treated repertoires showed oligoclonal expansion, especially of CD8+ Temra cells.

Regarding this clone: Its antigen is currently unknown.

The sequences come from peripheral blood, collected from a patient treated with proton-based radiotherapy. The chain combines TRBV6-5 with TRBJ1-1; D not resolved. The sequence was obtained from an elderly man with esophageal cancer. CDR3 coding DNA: TGTGCCAGCAGTTCTTCCGTTACGAACACTGAAGCTTTCTTT. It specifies CASSSSVTNTEAFF.